Shown below are 10 T cell receptor beta chains from a single sample sequenced in a study of blood T cell repertoires in COVID-19. The repertoire was sequenced with immunoSEQ multiplex PCR; TCRdb's copy has only in-frame clones and lacks some. Found here are over 75,000 clones, roughly 78% of them singletons; the top ten hold 1.2%. Sequencing was carried out using peripheral blood. Receptor source: a woman aged 80 or older with acute or convalescent COVID-19.

The chain combines TRBV6-5 with TRBJ1-5; D gene unclear. The CDR3 has 13 amino acids. V shed 0 bases and J shed 7 bases, with 7 bases lying between them. Germline V gene data show CDR1 as MNHEY and CDR2 as SVGAGI. The DNA of the CDR3 is TGTGCCAGCAGTTACTCGAGGGTCCAGCCCCAGCATTTT. This codes for CASSYSRVQPQHF.

DNA of the CDR3: TGTGCCAGCAGTTTCTTCCGTTCCGGGGGGCGAACGGATGGCTACACCTTC. Its protein product is CASSFFRSGGRTDGYTF. The chain joins TRBV28 to TRBJ1-2; a weak D match, TRBD1 (6 bases). In germline, CDR1 is MDHEN, CDR2 SYDVKM. The V end was cut by 3 bases, the J end by 6 bases, with 23 bases between. CDR3 length: 17 residues.

This chain joins TRBV5-1 and TRBJ2-1; TRBD1 might be the D (6 bases). V dropped 5 bases and J dropped 2 bases, with 14 bases sitting between them. The CDR3 sequence is 15 residues long. Germline CDR1 is SGHRS and CDR2 is YFSETQ. The CDR3 reads CASSLQGQTYNEQFF. CDR3 coding DNA: TGCGCCAGCAGTTTACAGGGCCAGACCTACAATGAGCAGTTCTTC.

This clone came up a few times. The genes are TRBV11-2 and TRBJ2-5, with 9 bases matching TRBD2. V was pared by 0 bases and J by 1 base, with 12 bases of the junction left unmatched. In germline, CDR1 is SGHAT, CDR2 FQNNGV. The CDR3 extends over 19 amino acids. As DNA, the CDR3 is TGTGCCAGCAGCTTAGAGCCCGCAGGTAGCGGGGGCTCCCAAGAGACCCAGTACTTC. Protein sequence: CASSLEPAGSGGSQETQYF.

The chain recombines TRBV3-1 (or the pseudogene TRBV3-2) with TRBJ2-3, with TRBD1 matching over 9 bases. Germline CDR1 and CDR2: LGHDT and YNNKEL (reference sequence). The CDR3 totals 17 residues. V lost 0 bases, J lost 3 bases, and 7 bases stayed unmatched. CDR3 sequence reads: CASSQDWGTGRTDTQYF. In DNA form, the CDR3 reads TGTGCCAGCAGCCAAGATTGGGGGACAGGGAGAACAGATACGCAGTATTTT.

The chain employs TRBV3-1 (or the pseudogene TRBV3-2) and TRBJ1-3; 8 bases match TRBD1. V lost 3 bases and J lost 3; bases outside the gene matches: 4. This CDR3 region has 15 residues. Germline V CDR1 and CDR2: LGHDT, YNNKEL (reference sequence). The CDR3 protein is CASSQQGARGNTIYF. The CDR3 DNA sequence: TGTGCCAGCAGCCAGCAGGGGGCGCGTGGAAACACCATATATTTT.

The chain couples TRBV5-6 to TRBJ2-1; TRBD1 is a possible D gene (6 bases). V dropped 0 bases and J dropped 9 bases, with 13 bases sitting between them. This CDR3 has 14 residues. CDR1 and CDR2 from the germline V gene are SGHDT and YYEEEE. Written as DNA, the CDR3 is TGTGCCAGCAGCTTGGTCTCTGGGGGCGGTGAGCAGTTCTTC. Protein: CASSLVSGGGEQFF.

This clone was seen just once. The chain combines TRBV7-2 with TRBJ2-3, with 13 bases matching TRBD2. There are 16 residues in the CDR3. Germline CDR1 SGHTA, CDR2 FQGNSA. V was clipped by 4 bases and J by 4 bases; unmatched bases: 5. This chain's CDR3 is CASSSGGLAGSDTQYF. As DNA, the CDR3 is TGTGCCAGCAGCTCAGGGGGACTAGCGGGGTCAGATACGCAGTATTTT.

The chain is built from TRBV18 and TRBJ1-1; the D gene is possibly TRBD1 (5 bases). Germline V gene lookup returns CDR1 KGHSH and CDR2 LQKENI. Trimming removed 1 base from V and 7 bases from J, with 22 bases in between. The CDR3 contains 17 residues. CDR3 protein: CASSPQNIWASGDEAFF. As DNA, the CDR3 is TGTGCCAGCTCACCACAAAATATATGGGCATCGGGGGATGAAGCTTTCTTT.

This clone occurred a few times. The gene calls are TRBV7-9 and TRBJ2-5; 8 nucleotides line up with TRBD2. The V and J ends lost 6 bases and 5 bases, in that order; junction bases with no gene match: 17. The CDR3 covers 17 residues. The germline V gene has CDR1 SEHNR and CDR2 FQNEAQ (reference sequence). This CDR3 reads CASRSGGPWARNETQYF. The CDR3 DNA is TGTGCCAGCAGGAGCGGGGGACCCTGGGCTCGTAACGAGACCCAGTACTTC.